One sample yielded the 8 T cell receptor beta chains listed below, sequenced in a study of early stage breast cancer tumors. Using immunoSEQ multiplex PCR, the repertoire was profiled, and TCRdb retains in-frame clones only, with some absent. The data hold 14,000 or so clones, with roughly 83% observed a single time. Material: normal breast tissue next to the tumor. The receptors derive from a person between 50 and 60 years old with breast cancer.

This rearrangement joins TRBV27 to TRBJ2-1; D unresolved. The CDR3 runs to 16 residues. Trimming took off 0 bases at V and 5 bases at J, with 14 bases between the two ends. Germline values: CDR1 MNHEY, CDR2 SMNVEV (reference sequence). The CDR3 coding sequence is TGTGCCAGCAGTTTATCAGCCGGCCTAGGCAACAATGAGCAGTTCTTC. Translated, it gives CASSLSAGLGNNEQFF.

This rearrangement joins TRBV27 to TRBJ2-3, with D unresolved. Germline assignment: CDR1 MNHEY and CDR2 SMNVEV (reference sequence). V lost 3 bases and J lost 9, with 7 bases in between. The CDR3 sequence is 11 residues long. The CDR3 spells CASSFQLTQYF. In DNA, the CDR3 is TGTGCCAGCAGTTTTCAGCTGACGCAGTATTTT.

The J gene is TRBJ2-7, the V gene TRBV10-2; TRBD2 agrees at 10 bases. Trimming removed 6 bases from V and 6 bases from J; junction bases left unmatched: 8. Germline CDR1 is WSHSY and CDR2 is SAAADI. CDR3 length: 14 amino acids. The CDR3: CASRVSGGQREQYF. In DNA form, the CDR3 reads TGCGCCAGCAGGGTTAGCGGGGGGCAGCGCGAGCAGTACTTC.

The chain couples TRBV15 to TRBJ2-7, with D perhaps matching TRBD2 (5 bases). This CDR3 is built from 15 residues. Germline V lookup: CDR1 LNHNV, CDR2 YYDKDF (reference sequence). V was trimmed by 0 bases and J by 3 bases, leaving 12 bases between them. The CDR3 DNA follows: TGTGCCACCAGCAGAGATCGGGATCAACACTACGAGCAGTACTTC. Residues: CATSRDRDQHYEQYF.

This chain links TRBV15 with TRBJ1-5; TRBD1 is a possible D gene (5 bases). V gave up 1 base and J gave up 9 bases, with 13 bases separating them. From germline, CDR1 is LNHNV and CDR2 YYDKDF (reference sequence). This CDR3 has 14 residues. The CDR3 loop reads CATSRVNKQAPQHF. CDR3 DNA: TGTGCCACCAGCAGAGTTAACAAACAGGCGCCCCAGCATTTT.

V usage is TRBV6-5 and J usage is TRBJ2-5; D is tentatively TRBD1 or TRBD2 (5 bases each). The CDR3 runs to 16 residues. V dropped 0 bases and J dropped 5 bases, with 16 bases sitting between them. The germline CDR1 and CDR2 sequences are MNHEY and SVGAGI. The CDR3 DNA sequence: TGTGCCAGCAGTTACTCCTCGGACCCGAGGGGTGAGACCCAGTACTTC. Residues: CASSYSSDPRGETQYF.

The chain recombines TRBV5-3 with TRBJ2-2; weak D call: TRBD1 (6 bases). TRBV5-3 is noted as an ORF with a role that remains uncertain. The V gene lost 1 base and the J gene lost 6 bases, with 16 bases spanning the gap. The CDR3 has 16 amino acids. CDR3 nucleotide sequence: TGTGCCAGAAGCTTGAAGAGGGGGTATGTGGCCGGGGAGCTGTTTTTT. Translated: CARSLKRGYVAGELFF.

This clone was seen only once. This chain links TRBV28 with TRBJ1-4; possible D gene TRBD1, 6 bases. Trimming removed 3 bases at V and 0 bases at J, with 17 bases between. This CDR3 contains 18 residues. Germline CDR1 MDHEN, CDR2 SYDVKM. The DNA for the CDR3 is TGTGCCAGCAGTTTCTGGCGGGGAGGGGGAACAACTAATGAAAAACTGTTTTTT. Its protein is CASSFWRGGGTTNEKLFF.